The 21 T cell receptor beta chains presented below share a single source sample, sequenced in a study of blood T cell repertoires in COVID-19. TCRdb's table, derived via immunoSEQ multiplex PCR, lists solely in-frame clones and lacks some. The table includes around 200,000 clones, 80% to 90% detected once. The specimen sequenced was peripheral blood. These receptors came from a man in his forties or fifties with acute or convalescent COVID-19.

J is TRBJ1-1 and V is TRBV15; D is ambiguous. This CDR3 is built from 14 residues. The V end was cut by 8 bases, the J end by 0 bases, with 13 bases between. The V gene's germline CDR1 is LNHNV and CDR2 YYDKDF (reference sequence). CDR3 coding DNA: TGTGCCACCCGGCGAGCGATGATGAACACTGAAGCTTTCTTT. Translating gives CATRRAMMNTEAFF.

The chain employs TRBV28 and TRBJ2-7, with a weak D call TRBD1 (5 bases). V was cut by 2 bases and J by 3 bases, with 8 bases left in between. Germline V CDR1 and CDR2: MDHEN, SYDVKM. The CDR3 spans 13 residues. CDR3: CASSLQGGYEQYF. The CDR3, as DNA: TGTGCCAGCAGTTTACAGGGTGGCTACGAGCAGTACTTC.

The CDR3 is CASRHTGGLGNEQFF. The CDR3 DNA sequence: TGTGCCAGCAGACATACAGGGGGTTTGGGGAATGAGCAGTTCTTC. The chain uses TRBV7-2 and TRBJ2-1; 8 nucleotides line up with TRBD1. Trimming cost V 6 bases and J 7 bases; bases outside gene matches: 11. CDR3 length equals 15 residues. Germline V CDR1 and CDR2: SGHTA, FQGNSA.

The chain links TRBV28 to TRBJ1-1, with no clear D. Germline V gene data show CDR1 as MDHEN and CDR2 as SYDVKM. The CDR3 sequence is 12 residues long. With 3 bases removed from V and 6 bases from J, the gap between germline ends came to 8 bases. The CDR3 spells CASSLIQAEAFF. The DNA of the CDR3 is TGTGCCAGCAGTTTGATTCAGGCTGAAGCTTTCTTT.

The chain uses TRBV6-2 or TRBV6-3 and TRBJ2-2; 7 bases map to TRBD2. Germline CDR1 is MNHEY and CDR2 is SVGEGT. The CDR3 is 15 amino acids. With V trimmed by 4 bases and J by 1 base, 3 bases remained unmatched. This chain's CDR3 is CASSLGLMNTGELFF. CDR3 bases: TGTGCCAGCAGTTTGGGACTAATGAACACCGGGGAGCTGTTTTTT.

This clone occurred a few times. This chain links TRBV3-1 (or the pseudogene TRBV3-2) with TRBJ1-2, with TRBD1 as a possible D gene (5 bases). Looked up from germline, CDR1 is LGHDT and CDR2 is YNNKEL (reference sequence). The CDR3 runs 13 residues. V lost 4 bases and J 8 bases, leaving 14 bases between the germline ends. CDR3 protein: CASSPGTAYGYTF. The CDR3 nucleotides read TGTGCCAGCAGCCCCGGGACTGCTTACGGCTACACCTTC.

The chain has TRBV18 and TRBJ2-2; possible D gene TRBD2, 6 bases. In germline, CDR1 is KGHSH, CDR2 LQKENI. V was shortened by 0 bases and J by 2 bases, with 10 bases between the two germline ends. The CDR3 length is 16 residues. CDR3 nucleotides: TGTGCCAGCTCACCACCGTCCGGGGGTAACACCGGGGAGCTGTTTTTT. Protein product: CASSPPSGGNTGELFF.

This clone appeared once. V usage is TRBV9 and J usage is TRBJ2-1; TRBD1 agrees at 7 bases. The V and J ends lost 0 bases and 6 bases, in that order; junction bases with no gene match: 6. In germline, CDR1 is SGDLS, CDR2 YYNGEE. This CDR3 is 15 amino acids long. The chain's CDR3 is CASSVEGAGPNEQFF. In DNA form, the CDR3 reads TGTGCCAGCAGCGTAGAGGGGGCAGGGCCCAATGAGCAGTTCTTC.

This clone was observed a single time. The V call is TRBV4-1, the J call TRBJ2-1, with 10 nucleotides matching TRBD2. CDR3 length: 17 residues. Germline-derived CDR1 and CDR2 are MGHRA and YSYEKL. With 0 bases clipped from V and 7 bases from J, the junction kept 9 bases outside the gene matches. CDR3 in amino acids: CASSQDRAGGPSNEQFF. The CDR3 DNA follows: TGCGCCAGCAGCCAAGACAGAGCGGGGGGGCCGAGTAATGAGCAGTTCTTC.

V usage is TRBV5-1 and J usage is TRBJ2-3, with 11 positions matching TRBD2. V gave up 2 bases and J gave up 0 bases; unmatched junction bases: 5. Germline V gene sequence: CDR1 SGHRS, CDR2 YFSETQ. CDR3 length: 17 amino acids. The CDR3 loop is CASSFVAGGTSTDTQYF. CDR3 DNA sequence: TGCGCCAGCAGCTTCGTAGCGGGGGGGACTAGCACAGATACGCAGTATTTT.

CDR3: CASSLGFGTGEEKLFF. Here the CDR3 DNA reads TGTGCCAGCAGCTTGGGGTTTGGCACAGGGGAGGAAAAACTGTTTTTT. V and J are TRBV5-4 and TRBJ1-4; TRBD1 matches 7 bases. V lost 0 bases and J lost 8; bases outside the gene matches: 10. The CDR3 spans 16 residues. CDR1 is SGHNT and CDR2 is YYREEE in the germline V gene (reference sequence).

This clone has only one observation. The V and J genes are TRBV19 and TRBJ2-6; tentatively, D is TRBD1 (7 bases). The CDR3 runs 19 residues. Trimming took off 3 bases at V and 0 bases at J, with 18 bases between the two ends. Looked up from germline, CDR1 is LNHDA and CDR2 is SQIVND (reference sequence). CDR3 in amino acids: CASSITRGVTLSGANVLTF. The DNA of the CDR3 is TGTGCCAGTAGTATTACCAGGGGGGTGACCCTCTCTGGGGCCAACGTCCTGACTTTC.

The chain has TRBV5-1 and TRBJ1-2; a weak D match, TRBD1 (5 bases). V shed 1 base and J shed 8 bases, with 15 bases lying between them. CDR3 length: 14 residues. The germline V gene encodes CDR1 SGHRS and CDR2 YFSETQ. The CDR3 loop is CASSLSAGMQGYTF. The CDR3 coding sequence is TGCGCCAGCAGCTTGTCGGCAGGGATGCAGGGCTACACCTTC.

The rearrangement links TRBV7-8 to TRBJ2-7; the D gene is possibly TRBD1 (5 bases). The ends were cut back, 5 bases at V and 2 bases at J, with 10 bases in the middle. Germline V gene lookup returns CDR1 SGHVS and CDR2 FQNEAQ. The CDR3 totals 13 residues. CDR3 region: CASSLQGTYEQYF. In DNA form, the CDR3 reads TGTGCCAGCAGCCTCCAGGGTACCTACGAGCAGTACTTC.

This chain links TRBV6-2 or TRBV6-3 with TRBJ1-6; TRBD1 matches at 9 bases. The CDR3 spans 14 residues. The trim removed 2 bases at V and 10 bases at J, leaving 3 bases unmatched. Germline V gene sequence: CDR1 MNHEY, CDR2 SVGEGT. This chain's CDR3 is CASSYDRGVSPLHF. The CDR3 nucleotides are TGTGCCAGCAGTTACGACAGGGGGGTCTCACCCCTCCACTTT.

The genes are TRBV21-1 and TRBJ1-5; no check of the table's D call, TRBD1, against the DNA was made. TRBV21-1 is recorded as a pseudogene. This CDR3 is 14 amino acids long. CDR3 sequence: CASSKDRGGQPQHF. As DNA, the CDR3 is TGTGCCAGCAGCAAAGACAGGGGGGGTCAGCCCCAGCATTTT.

The CDR3 here is CASSRLAGEGREQYF. The DNA of the CDR3 is TGTGCCAGCTCACGACTAGCGGGAGAAGGGCGCGAGCAGTACTTC. This chain joins TRBV18 and TRBJ2-7, with 12 bases aligning to TRBD2. V shed 4 bases, J shed 6 bases, and the junction held 7 bases outside the gene matches. This CDR3 region has 15 residues. Germline CDR1 and CDR2: KGHSH and LQKENI.

The chain uses TRBV18 and TRBJ1-2, with 9 bases fitting TRBD1. This CDR3 is built from 15 residues. After removal of 3 bases from V and 6 bases from J, the junction contained 8 bases not matched to a gene. Germline V lookup: CDR1 KGHSH, CDR2 LQKENI. CDR3 amino acids: CASSPYAGTGNGYTF. The CDR3 DNA reads TGTGCCAGCTCACCGTACGCCGGGACAGGGAATGGCTACACCTTC.

The CDR3 DNA reads as TGTGCCACCTTACAGGGGTCTTCCTACGAGCAGTACTTC. Its translation is CATLQGSSYEQYF. J is TRBJ2-7 and V is TRBV10-3; 7 nucleotides match TRBD1. Germline CDR1 is ENHRY and CDR2 is SYGVKD. The CDR3 covers 13 residues. Trimming took 10 bases from V and 1 from J; bases not matched to a gene: 7.

The rearrangement links TRBV19 to TRBJ1-4; D is possibly TRBD1 (5 bases). V gave up 10 bases and J gave up 5 bases, with 11 bases separating them. Germline-derived CDR1 and CDR2 are LNHDA and SQIVND (reference sequence). CDR3 length: 12 amino acids. The CDR3 DNA follows: TGTGCCACAGGGCAGCTAAATGAAAAACTGTTTTTT. This gives the protein CATGQLNEKLFF. Drawing the rest from reference TRBV19 and TRBJ1-4, the complete variable domain is DGGITQSPKYLFRKEGQNVTLSCEQNLNHDAMYWYRQDPGQGLRLIYYSQIVNDFQKGDIAEGYSVSREKKESFPLTVTSAQKNPTAFYLCATGQLNEKLFFGSGTQLSVL.

This sequence joins TRBV11-2 and TRBJ2-1, with 15 positions matching TRBD2. Trimming took 4 bases from V and 4 from J; bases not matched to a gene: 2. There are 16 residues in the CDR3. Germline V lookup: CDR1 SGHAT, CDR2 FQNNGV. The CDR3 region has the DNA TGTGCCAGCAGCTGGACTAGCGGGGGGGTATACAATGAGCAGTTCTTC. Its protein product is CASSWTSGGVYNEQFF.